This T cell receptor beta chain was identified in a study of cytomegalovirus exposure and HLA in healthy donors. Study-wide results and limits: The study designated 150 to 200 TCR beta chains cytomegalovirus-associated.

As for this clone: The antigen remains unidentified.

The PCR contained 60 Vbeta and 13 Jbeta primers. TCRdb's copy holds only in-frame clones and misses some; the assay was immunoSEQ multiplex PCR. The sample lists over 100,000 clones, approximately 78% occurring once. The sequencing input was PBMCs. This receptor was identified in a woman aged 30 to 39 in good health and CMV-seropositive.

CDR3 amino acids: CASSPHHSGNTIYF. CDR3 nucleotides: TGTGCCAGCAGTCCCCATCACTCTGGAAACACCATATATTTT. The chain joins TRBV27 to TRBJ1-3; D not certain. Germline-derived CDR1 and CDR2 are MNHEY and SMNVEV (reference sequence). Trimming stripped 5 bases from V and 0 bases from J, with 8 bases between. The CDR3 extends over 14 amino acids.